The 29 T cell receptor beta chains below come from one sample, sequenced in a study of shared clonotypes between healthy human individuals. The table came from immunoSEQ multiplex PCR; TCRdb's copy has only in-frame clones and leaves some out. The table has roughly 1,500,000 clones, approximately 98.5% seen once; the top ten hold roughly 0.36%. Sequenced: naive CD4+ T cells sorted from blood. The subset here: CD45RA+ positively selected. The source of these receptors is a man younger than 40 in good health.

The chain combines TRBV5-4 with TRBJ2-7; maybe TRBD2 (6 bases). V lost 4 bases, J lost 2 bases, and 13 bases lay in between. Germline CDR1 SGHNT, CDR2 YYREEE (reference sequence). CDR3 length: 14 residues. The CDR3 spells CASSTMTSAYEQYF. CDR3 DNA: TGTGCCAGCAGCACGATGACTAGTGCCTACGAGCAGTACTTC.

This chain connects TRBV5-8 to TRBJ1-1; D is ambiguous. This CDR3 region has 16 residues. V lost 2 bases and J lost 0, with 14 bases in between. Germline lookup yields CDR1 SGHTS and CDR2 YDEGEE. CDR3 sequence reads: CASSFRRSYMNTEAFF. In DNA, the CDR3 is TGTGCCAGCAGCTTCAGACGGTCTTACATGAACACTGAAGCTTTCTTT.

The rearrangement uses TRBV5-1 and TRBJ1-4; D is unclear. This CDR3 is 15 amino acids long. Germline CDR1 reads SGHRS; CDR2 reads YFSETQ. Deletions cut 0 bases from V and 7 bases from J, with 13 bases between. CDR3 sequence: CASSLAVGGGEKLFF. For the CDR3, the DNA is TGCGCCAGCAGCTTGGCCGTGGGTGGAGGTGAAAAACTGTTTTTT.

The chain carries TRBV6-6 and TRBJ1-4; D unresolved. Germline CDR1 reads MNHNY; CDR2 reads SVGAGI (reference sequence). Trimming cost V 6 bases and J 6 bases, with 17 bases left between them. The CDR3 is 15 amino acids. The CDR3 bases are TGTGCCAGCAGGCACTTCGACCTAGGGCATGAAAAACTGTTTTTT. As protein: CASRHFDLGHEKLFF.

V usage is TRBV6-1 and J usage is TRBJ2-7; TRBD2 matches 7 bases. V was clipped by 1 base and J by 8 bases; unmatched bases: 5. Germline V gene sequence: CDR1 MNHNS, CDR2 SASEGT. CDR3 size: 13 residues. The CDR3: CASSEGTRIQQYF. The CDR3 bases are TGTGCCAGCAGTGAAGGGACTAGAATACAGCAGTACTTC.

The rearrangement joins TRBV19 to TRBJ2-3, with D tentatively TRBD1 (6 bases). The V and J ends lost 2 bases and 4 bases respectively, with 7 bases between them. Germline values: CDR1 LNHDA, CDR2 SQIVND (reference sequence). The CDR3 consists of 13 residues. DNA of the CDR3: TGTGCCAGTAGTATAACAGGGTCAGATACGCAGTATTTT. Translating it yields CASSITGSDTQYF.

The V gene is TRBV9, the J gene TRBJ2-1, with 13 bases fitting TRBD2. The CDR3 totals 21 residues. The trim removed 4 bases at V and 0 bases at J, leaving 16 bases unmatched. CDR1 is SGDLS, CDR2 YYNGEE, per germline. CDR3 DNA sequence: TGTGCCAGCAGCACTTCGGGGGGACTAGCGGGACCCGCGAGCTCCTACAATGAGCAGTTCTTC. Its protein product is CASSTSGGLAGPASSYNEQFF.

The V gene is TRBV5-1, the J gene TRBJ2-2, with 9 bases lining up with TRBD2. In germline, CDR1 is SGHRS, CDR2 YFSETQ. With 2 bases clipped from V and 7 bases from J, the junction kept 6 bases outside the gene matches. This CDR3 has 15 residues. The CDR3, as DNA: TGCGCCAGCAGCTTTTTAGCGGGAGCGGACGGGGAGCTGTTTTTT. It translates to CASSFLAGADGELFF.

The chain employs TRBV2 and TRBJ1-5; D remains unclear. Germline loops: CDR1 SNHLY, CDR2 FYNNEI. V shed 3 bases and J shed 6 bases, with 12 bases lying between them. The CDR3 runs to 14 residues. This CDR3 reads CASSDGRTGQPQHF. In DNA form, the CDR3 reads TGTGCCAGCAGTGATGGACGGACGGGTCAGCCCCAGCATTTT.

The chain has TRBV29-1 and TRBJ2-3; no firm D call. V was clipped by 0 bases and J by 8 bases, with 0 bases between them. Germline V gene sequence: CDR1 SQVTM, CDR2 ANQGSEA. The CDR3 is 9 residues long. The CDR3 protein is CSVEDTQYF. The CDR3 DNA is TGCAGCGTTGAAGATACGCAGTATTTT.

V usage is TRBV7-8 and J usage is TRBJ1-1; 7 positions agree with TRBD1. Germline V gene sequence: CDR1 SGHVS, CDR2 FQNEAQ. The CDR3 sequence is 15 residues long. The ends lost 4 bases at V and 3 bases at J; junction bases unmatched: 8. This CDR3 reads CASSSQGNEYTEAFF. The DNA for the CDR3 is TGTGCCAGCAGCTCACAGGGGAATGAGTACACTGAAGCTTTCTTT.

The rearrangement links TRBV5-6 to TRBJ1-5, with a possible D match to TRBD1 (5 bases). The CDR3 has 15 amino acids. Germline assignment: CDR1 SGHDT and CDR2 YYEEEE. V lost 0 bases and J 9 bases, leaving 16 bases between the germline ends. The CDR3 loop reads CASSLAGHPGGPQHF. DNA for the CDR3: TGTGCCAGCAGCTTGGCGGGCCATCCCGGGGGGCCCCAGCATTTT.

This chain joins TRBV5-1 and TRBJ2-7; D is tentatively TRBD1 or TRBD2 (5 bases each). V lost 3 bases and J 2 bases, leaving 15 bases between the germline ends. Germline V gene lookup returns CDR1 SGHRS and CDR2 YFSETQ. The CDR3 covers 15 residues. The CDR3 DNA sequence: TGCGCCAGCAGCTATTCTGGGACGGAAACCTACGAGCAGTACTTC. It yields the protein CASSYSGTETYEQYF. The variable domain in full, with the rest retrieved from reference TRBV5-1 and TRBJ2-7, is KAGVTQTPRYLIKTRGQQVTLSCSPISGHRSVSWYQQTPGQGLQFLFEYFSETQRNKGNFPGRFSGRQFSNSRSEMNVSTLELGDSALYLCASSYSGTETYEQYFGPGTRLTVT.

J is TRBJ2-7 and V is TRBV5-5; D possibly uses TRBD1 or TRBD2 (6 bases each). The germline V and J ends were trimmed by 0 bases and 3 bases, with 28 bases remaining between them. CDR1 and CDR2 from the germline V gene are SGHKS and YYEKEE (reference sequence). The CDR3 sequence is 20 residues long. As DNA, the CDR3 is TGTGCCAGCAGCTTGGCCGGACAGATAGAAGCGGGTGGGTTGGGCTACGAGCAGTACTTC. Translation: CASSLAGQIEAGGLGYEQYF.

This chain connects TRBV29-1 to TRBJ2-1; the match to TRBD2 covers 7 bases. Unmatched junction bases numbered 11, after V lost 3 bases and J lost 12 bases. In germline, CDR1 is SQVTM, CDR2 ANQGSEA. The CDR3 totals 13 residues. The CDR3 reads CSVDEGSGGGQFF. In nucleotides, the CDR3 is TGCAGCGTTGATGAGGGGAGCGGCGGGGGGCAGTTCTTC.

The chain is built from TRBV4-2 and TRBJ1-1, with a weak D call TRBD1 (5 bases). V was pared by 0 bases and J by 5 bases, with 7 bases between. The CDR3 runs 13 residues. Germline V CDR1 and CDR2: LGHNA, YNFKEQ. DNA of the CDR3: TGTGCCAGCAGCCAAGATTGGGGGACTGAAGCTTTCTTT. It translates to CASSQDWGTEAFF.

In DNA form, the CDR3 reads TGTGCCAGCAGCTTTTTCACAGGGACTCTCTCAGGCAATCAGCCCCAGCATTTT. Translated, it gives CASSFFTGTLSGNQPQHF. The chain has TRBV7-9 and TRBJ1-5; D possibly corresponds to TRBD1 (6 bases). The CDR3 extends over 18 amino acids. The germline V gene encodes CDR1 SEHNR and CDR2 FQNEAQ (reference sequence). V gave up 3 bases and J gave up 2 bases, with 20 bases separating them.

The chain recombines TRBV5-4 with TRBJ1-5; the D is unclear. CDR1 and CDR2 from the germline V gene are SGHNT and YYREEE (reference sequence). The V gene lost 0 bases and the J gene lost 0 bases, with 7 bases spanning the gap. This CDR3 has 15 amino acids. Here the CDR3 DNA reads TGTGCCAGCAGCTTGGGAACCGATAGCAATCAGCCCCAGCATTTT. Its protein is CASSLGTDSNQPQHF.

This clone was detected once. This chain uses TRBV11-2 with TRBJ2-2; TRBD1 matches at 7 bases. The CDR3 contains 14 residues. CDR1 is SGHAT and CDR2 is FQNNGV in the germline V gene. After removal of 4 bases from V and 3 bases from J, the junction contained 2 bases not matched to a gene. The CDR3 loop is CASSSTGYTGELFF. The DNA for the CDR3 is TGTGCCAGCAGCTCGACAGGGTACACCGGGGAGCTGTTTTTT.

The V gene is TRBV6-5, the J gene TRBJ2-1; D not resolved. The CDR3 covers 14 residues. V lost 6 bases and J 2 bases, leaving 11 bases between the germline ends. Germline CDR1 MNHEY, CDR2 SVGAGI. The chain's CDR3 is CASRNSPTYNEQFF. CDR3 coding DNA: TGTGCCAGCAGGAATAGCCCGACCTACAATGAGCAGTTCTTC.

This rearrangement joins TRBV30 to TRBJ1-1; no clear D gene. Germline V gene data show CDR1 as GTSNPN and CDR2 as SVGIG (reference sequence). V was pared by 3 bases and J by 1 base, with 15 bases between. The CDR3 runs 15 residues. As DNA, the CDR3 is TGTGCCTGGAGAGGCGCAGGAACGGGGAACACTGAAGCTTTCTTT. Translation: CAWRGAGTGNTEAFF.

The J gene is TRBJ2-7, the V gene TRBV9, with a tentative D call TRBD2 (6 bases). The CDR3 is 15 residues long. CDR1 and CDR2 from the germline V gene are SGDLS and YYNGEE. V gave up 3 bases and J gave up 4 bases, with 17 bases separating them. CDR3 bases: TGTGCCAGCAGCGCCCACCTCGGGGGTTTGTACGAGCAGTACTTC. Translation gives CASSAHLGGLYEQYF.

The chain uses TRBV5-1 and TRBJ2-2; maybe TRBD2 (6 bases). CDR1 and CDR2 (germline): SGHRS, YFSETQ. The CDR3 consists of 13 residues. V was shortened by 5 bases and J by 3 bases, with 8 bases between the two germline ends. For the CDR3, the DNA is TGCGCCAGCAGGCGGGGAGACACCGGGGAGCTGTTTTTT. It yields the protein CASRRGDTGELFF.

This chain connects TRBV7-8 to TRBJ2-1, with 10 bases fitting TRBD2. This CDR3 spans 15 amino acids. Germline V gene sequence: CDR1 SGHVS, CDR2 FQNEAQ. With 6 bases clipped from V and 0 bases from J, the junction kept 2 bases outside the gene matches. CDR3 loop: CASSRTSGSYNEQFF. The CDR3 DNA reads TGTGCCAGCAGTCGGACTAGCGGCTCCTACAATGAGCAGTTCTTC.

V and J are TRBV12-5 and TRBJ2-7, with TRBD1 identical over 7 bases. The CDR3 loop spans 15 amino acids. Losses at the gene ends were 2 bases for V and 0 bases for J; bases not matched to a gene: 4. In germline, CDR1 is LGHNT, CDR2 FRNRAP. The chain's CDR3 is CASGLPRDSSYEQYF. In DNA, the CDR3 is TGTGCTAGTGGTTTGCCCCGGGACAGCTCCTACGAGCAGTACTTC. The variable domain in full, with the rest retrieved from reference TRBV12-5 and TRBJ2-7, is DARVTQTPRHKVTEMGQEVTMRCQPILGHNTVFWYRQTMMQGLELLAYFRNRAPLDDSGMPKDRFSAEMPDATLATLKIQPSEPRDSAVYFCASGLPRDSSYEQYFGPGTRLTVT.

Regarding this clone: Distinct nucleotide sequences in the sample also encode this CDR3. The rearrangement links TRBV15 to TRBJ2-5; TRBD2 agrees at 7 bases. Germline CDR1 LNHNV, CDR2 YYDKDF (reference sequence). J was trimmed by 2 bases and V by 3 bases; bases with no gene match: 0. This CDR3 is built from 13 residues. In nucleotides, the CDR3 is TGTGCCACCAGCAGGGGACTACAAGAGACCCAGTACTTC. Protein product: CATSRGLQETQYF.

As regards this clone: Germline and junction disagree at one end, which may indicate a read error. This chain connects TRBV11-2 to TRBJ2-1; D ambiguous. Germline CDR1 reads SGHAT; CDR2 reads FQNNGV. CDR3 length: 11 residues. The CDR3 DNA sequence: TGTGCCAGCAGCTCCCACAGTGGCTGGGTCTTC. It encodes CASSSHSGWVF.

The rearrangement joins TRBV2 to TRBJ1-1; D uncertain. The CDR3 is 13 residues long. The germline V and J ends were trimmed by 4 bases and 2 bases, with 8 bases remaining between them. The germline V gene has CDR1 SNHLY and CDR2 FYNNEI. CDR3 residues: CASSVGENTEAFF. The CDR3 DNA reads as TGTGCCAGCAGTGTCGGGGAAAACACTGAAGCTTTCTTT.

The chain carries TRBV5-1 and TRBJ2-3, with TRBD1 as a possible D gene (5 bases). Trimming pared 0 bases from V and 4 bases from J, leaving 18 bases between. The length of the CDR3 is 17 residues. The germline V gene has CDR1 SGHRS and CDR2 YFSETQ. CDR3 bases: TGCGCCAGCAGCTTGGCTTGGGGCCGGCGAATCGCAGATACGCAGTATTTT. Translated: CASSLAWGRRIADTQYF.